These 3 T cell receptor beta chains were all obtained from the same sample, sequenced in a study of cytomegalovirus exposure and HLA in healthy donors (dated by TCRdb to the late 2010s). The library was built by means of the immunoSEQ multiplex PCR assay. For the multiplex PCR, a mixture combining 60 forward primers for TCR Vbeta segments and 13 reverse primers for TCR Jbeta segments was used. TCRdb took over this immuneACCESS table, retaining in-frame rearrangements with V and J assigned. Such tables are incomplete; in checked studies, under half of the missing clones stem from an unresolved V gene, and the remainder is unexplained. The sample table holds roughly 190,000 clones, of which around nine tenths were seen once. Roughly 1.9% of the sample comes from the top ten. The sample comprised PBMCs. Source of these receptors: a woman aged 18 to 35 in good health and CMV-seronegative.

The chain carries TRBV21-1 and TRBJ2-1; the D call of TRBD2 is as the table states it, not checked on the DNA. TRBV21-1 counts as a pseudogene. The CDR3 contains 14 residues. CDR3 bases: TGTGCCAGCAGCCGGGATAGACCCTACAATGAGCAGTTCTTC. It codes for CASSRDRPYNEQFF.

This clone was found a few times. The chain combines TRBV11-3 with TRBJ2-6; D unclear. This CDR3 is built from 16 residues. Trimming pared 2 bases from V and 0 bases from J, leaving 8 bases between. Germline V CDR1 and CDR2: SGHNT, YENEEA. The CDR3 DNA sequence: TGTGCCAGCAGCTTAACTCGCGGCTCTGGGGCCAACGTCCTGACTTTC. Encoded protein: CASSLTRGSGANVLTF.

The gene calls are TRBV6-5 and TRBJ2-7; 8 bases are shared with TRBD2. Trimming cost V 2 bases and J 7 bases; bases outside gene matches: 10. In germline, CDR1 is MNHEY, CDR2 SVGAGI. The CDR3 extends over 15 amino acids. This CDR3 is CASSYLGGGRYEQYF. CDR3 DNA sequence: TGTGCCAGCAGTTACCTCGGCGGCGGGAGGTATGAGCAGTACTTC.